This TCR beta chain is drawn from a study of blood T cell repertoires in COVID-19. Study-wide background: PBMCs, B-cell-depleted T cells, or T cells were the source of the cDNA or gDNA that made up the material.

There are 13 residues in the CDR3. Germline V lookup: CDR1 MNHEY, CDR2 SMNVEV (reference sequence). The ends were cut back, 5 bases at V and 4 bases at J, with 9 bases in the middle. Study processing details: Estimation of nucleated cell counts was performed using reference gene primer amplification. Generated by immunoSEQ multiplex PCR, the TCRdb table keeps only in-frame clones and is missing some. V and J calls and clone size are as listed in that table; D and trimming were resolved from the DNA. The top ten hold under 30% of the sample, which has 150,000 to 200,000 clones, 88% seen once. This TCR was sampled from a man aged 60 to 69 with acute or convalescent COVID-19. Sequencing used peripheral blood. The genes are TRBV27 and TRBJ2-1; possibly TRBD1 for D (6 bases). CDR3 DNA: TGTGCCAGCAGTACGGACAGTTACAATGAGCAGTTCTTC. It yields the protein CASSTDSYNEQFF.